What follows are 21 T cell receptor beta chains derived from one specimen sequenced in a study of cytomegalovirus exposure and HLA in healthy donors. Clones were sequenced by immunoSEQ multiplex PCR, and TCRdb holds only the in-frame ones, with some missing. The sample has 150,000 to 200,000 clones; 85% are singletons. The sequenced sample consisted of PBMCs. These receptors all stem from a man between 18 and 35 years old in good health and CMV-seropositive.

In nucleotides, the CDR3 is TGTGCCGGGGACACCTCTGGGGCCAACGTCCTGACTTTC. Amino acid sequence: CAGDTSGANVLTF. This chain uses TRBV30 with TRBJ2-6, with TRBD1 as a possible D gene (6 bases). Trimming removed 8 bases at V and 0 bases at J, with 8 bases between. The germline V gene encodes CDR1 GTSNPN and CDR2 SVGIG (reference sequence). The CDR3 has 13 amino acids.

DNA of the CDR3: TGTGCCAGCAGCGTAGACGGGGGGCGAGAAGCTTTCTTT. It specifies CASSVDGGREAFF. V is TRBV9 and J is TRBJ1-1, with a possible D match to TRBD1 (6 bases). Germline V CDR1 and CDR2: SGDLS, YYNGEE. This CDR3 comprises 13 residues. Trimming took 0 bases from V and 8 from J, leaving 11 bases between them. Based on the CDR3 plus reference TRBV9 and TRBJ1-1, the full variable domain is DSGVTQTPKHLITATGQRVTLRCSPRSGDLSVYWYQQSLDQGLQFLIQYYNGEERAKGNILERFSAQQFPDLHSELNLSSLELGDSALYFCASSVDGGREAFFGQGTRLTVV.

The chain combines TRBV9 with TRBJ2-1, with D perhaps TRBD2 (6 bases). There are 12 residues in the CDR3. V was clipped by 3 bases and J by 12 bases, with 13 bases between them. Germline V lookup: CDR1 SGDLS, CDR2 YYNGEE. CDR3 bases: TGTGCCAGCAGCGCCCGGGGGAGCGGGCAGTTCTTC. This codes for CASSARGSGQFF. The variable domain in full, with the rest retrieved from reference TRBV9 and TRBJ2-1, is DSGVTQTPKHLITATGQRVTLRCSPRSGDLSVYWYQQSLDQGLQFLIQYYNGEERAKGNILERFSAQQFPDLHSELNLSSLELGDSALYFCASSARGSGQFFGPGTRLTVL.

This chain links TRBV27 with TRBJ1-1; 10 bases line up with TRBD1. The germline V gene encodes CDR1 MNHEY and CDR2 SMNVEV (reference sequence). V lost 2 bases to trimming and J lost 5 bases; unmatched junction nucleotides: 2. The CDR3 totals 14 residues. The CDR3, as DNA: TGTGCCAGCAGTTTAGGGACAGGGGATACTGAAGCTTTCTTT. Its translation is CASSLGTGDTEAFF.

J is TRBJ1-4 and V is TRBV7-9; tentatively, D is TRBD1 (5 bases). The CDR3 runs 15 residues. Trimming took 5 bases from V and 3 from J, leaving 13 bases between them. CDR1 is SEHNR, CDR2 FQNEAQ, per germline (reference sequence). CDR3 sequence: CASSDRQPPNEKLFF. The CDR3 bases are TGTGCCAGCAGCGACCGACAGCCACCTAATGAAAAACTGTTTTTT.

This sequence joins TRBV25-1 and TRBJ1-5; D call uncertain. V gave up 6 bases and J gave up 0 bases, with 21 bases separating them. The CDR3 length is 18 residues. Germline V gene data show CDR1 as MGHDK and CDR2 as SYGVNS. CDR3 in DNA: TGTGCCAGCAGGTACAGCAAATCCCGTCAGAATAGCAATCAGCCCCAGCATTTT. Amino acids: CASRYSKSRQNSNQPQHF.

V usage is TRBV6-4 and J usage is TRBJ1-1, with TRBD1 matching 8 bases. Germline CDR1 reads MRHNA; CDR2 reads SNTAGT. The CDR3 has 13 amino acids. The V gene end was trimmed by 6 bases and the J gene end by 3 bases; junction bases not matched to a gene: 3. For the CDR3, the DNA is TGTGCCAGCAGGACAGGGGAGGACACTGAAGCTTTCTTT. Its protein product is CASRTGEDTEAFF.

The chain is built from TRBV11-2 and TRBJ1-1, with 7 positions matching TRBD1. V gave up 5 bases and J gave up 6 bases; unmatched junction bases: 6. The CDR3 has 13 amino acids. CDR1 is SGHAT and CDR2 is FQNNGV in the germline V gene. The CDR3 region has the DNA TGTGCCAGCAGCGCATTACAGGGGTCTGAAGCTTTCTTT. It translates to CASSALQGSEAFF.

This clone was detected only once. CDR3 residues: CAWSALWSDTGELFF. The CDR3, as DNA: TGTGCCTGGAGCGCACTATGGTCGGACACCGGGGAGCTGTTTTTT. The V and J genes are TRBV30 and TRBJ2-2; D not resolved. Per the germline V gene, CDR1 is GTSNPN and CDR2 is SVGIG (reference sequence). The V gene lost 3 bases and the J gene lost 3 bases, with 14 bases spanning the gap. The CDR3 runs to 15 residues.

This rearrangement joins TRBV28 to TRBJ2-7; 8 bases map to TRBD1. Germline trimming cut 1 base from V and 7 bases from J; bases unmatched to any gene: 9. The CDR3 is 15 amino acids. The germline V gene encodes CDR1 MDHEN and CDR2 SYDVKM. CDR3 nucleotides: TGTGCCAGCAGTTTATCCAGGGGGCTAGTTGGAGAGCAGTACTTC. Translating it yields CASSLSRGLVGEQYF.

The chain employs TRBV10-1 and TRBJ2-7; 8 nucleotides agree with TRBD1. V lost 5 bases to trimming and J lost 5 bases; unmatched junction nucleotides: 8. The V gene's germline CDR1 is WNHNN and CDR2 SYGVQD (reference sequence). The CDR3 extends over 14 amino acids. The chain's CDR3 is CASSTGQVPHEQYF. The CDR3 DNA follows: TGCGCCAGCAGTACGGGACAGGTCCCCCACGAGCAGTACTTC.

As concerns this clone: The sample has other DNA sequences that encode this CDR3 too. The CDR3 protein is CASSLGDSQETQYF. DNA for the CDR3: TGCGCCAGCAGCTTGGGGGACAGCCAAGAGACCCAGTACTTC. The rearrangement uses TRBV5-1 and TRBJ2-5; 7 positions match TRBD1. There are 14 residues in the CDR3. After removal of 0 bases from V and 1 base from J, the junction contained 0 bases not matched to a gene. Germline V gene sequence: CDR1 SGHRS, CDR2 YFSETQ.

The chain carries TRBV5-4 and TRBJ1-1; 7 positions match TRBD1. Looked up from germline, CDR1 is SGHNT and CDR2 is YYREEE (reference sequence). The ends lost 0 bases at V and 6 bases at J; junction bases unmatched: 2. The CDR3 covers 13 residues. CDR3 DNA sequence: TGTGCCAGCAGCTTGGGGGGGACAGCTGAAGCTTTCTTT. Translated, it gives CASSLGGTAEAFF. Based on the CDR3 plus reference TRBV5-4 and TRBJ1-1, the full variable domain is ETGVTQSPTHLIKTRGQQVTLRCSSQSGHNTVSWYQQALGQGPQFIFQYYREEENGRGNFPPRFSGLQFPNYSSELNVNALELDDSALYLCASSLGGTAEAFFGQGTRLTVV.

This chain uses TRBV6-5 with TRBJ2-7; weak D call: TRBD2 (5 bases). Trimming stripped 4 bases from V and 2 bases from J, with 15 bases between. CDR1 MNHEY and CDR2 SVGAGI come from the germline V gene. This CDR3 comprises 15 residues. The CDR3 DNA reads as TGTGCCAGCAGTTTATATCGGGGTCCGACCTACGAGCAGTACTTC. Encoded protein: CASSLYRGPTYEQYF.

Here the CDR3 reads CASSEPAGAQETQYF. CDR3 coding DNA: TGTGCCAGCAGTGAGCCAGCGGGAGCTCAAGAGACCCAGTACTTC. The rearrangement joins TRBV6-1 to TRBJ2-5, with 8 bases aligning to TRBD2. The ends lost 3 bases at V and 2 bases at J; junction bases unmatched: 5. Germline CDR1 MNHNS, CDR2 SASEGT. The CDR3 runs to 15 residues.

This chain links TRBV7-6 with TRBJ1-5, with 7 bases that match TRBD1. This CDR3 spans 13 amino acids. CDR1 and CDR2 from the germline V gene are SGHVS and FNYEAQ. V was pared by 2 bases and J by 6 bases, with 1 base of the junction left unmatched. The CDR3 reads CASSLQGGQPQHF. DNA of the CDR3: TGTGCCAGCAGCTTACAGGGGGGTCAGCCCCAGCATTTT.

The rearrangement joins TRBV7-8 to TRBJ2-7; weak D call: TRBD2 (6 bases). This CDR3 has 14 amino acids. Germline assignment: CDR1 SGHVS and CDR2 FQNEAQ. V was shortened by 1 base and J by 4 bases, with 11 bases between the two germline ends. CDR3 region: CASSLDLGGYEQYF. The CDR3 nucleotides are TGTGCCAGCAGCTTAGACCTCGGGGGATACGAGCAGTACTTC.

The CDR3 DNA reads TGCGCCAGCAGTTTCAAGTGGGCAGGCACTGAAGCTTTCTTT. Its translation: CASSFKWAGTEAFF. V and J are TRBV10-2 and TRBJ1-1; D not resolved. The CDR3 is 14 amino acids. CDR1 is WSHSY and CDR2 is SAAADI in the germline V gene. Trimming stripped 5 bases from V and 4 bases from J, with 14 bases between.

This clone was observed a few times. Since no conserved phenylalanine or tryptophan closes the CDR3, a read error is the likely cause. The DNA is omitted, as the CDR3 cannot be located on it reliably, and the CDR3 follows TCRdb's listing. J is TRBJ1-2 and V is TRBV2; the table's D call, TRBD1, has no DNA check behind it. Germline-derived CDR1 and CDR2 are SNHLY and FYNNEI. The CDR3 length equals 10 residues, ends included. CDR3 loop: CASSVDRLDV.

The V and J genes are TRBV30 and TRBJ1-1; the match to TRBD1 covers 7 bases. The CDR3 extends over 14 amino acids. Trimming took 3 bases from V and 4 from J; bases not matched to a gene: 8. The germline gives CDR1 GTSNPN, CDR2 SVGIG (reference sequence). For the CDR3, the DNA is TGTGCCTGGAGCTTACAGGGGCTCCGCACTGAAGCTTTCTTT. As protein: CAWSLQGLRTEAFF.

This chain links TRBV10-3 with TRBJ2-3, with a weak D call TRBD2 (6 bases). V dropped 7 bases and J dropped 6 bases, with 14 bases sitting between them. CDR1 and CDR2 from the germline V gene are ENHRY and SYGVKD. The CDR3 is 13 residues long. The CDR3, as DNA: TGTGCCATCACTGCCGGGGGACTTGATACGCAGTATTTT. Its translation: CAITAGGLDTQYF.